These 25 T cell receptor beta chains were all obtained from the same sample, sequenced in a study of cytomegalovirus exposure and HLA in healthy donors. PCR employed 60 Vbeta and 13 Jbeta primers. The protocol was immunoSEQ multiplex PCR, while the TCRdb copy is restricted to in-frame clones and leaves out a portion. Seen here are 130,000 or so clones, more than 75% observed once, and the top ten hold roughly 8.2%. The sequenced material came from PBMCs. These receptors all stem from a woman in her 50s in good health and CMV-seropositive.

A remark on this clone: This CDR3 is also generated by other DNA sequences in the sample. J is TRBJ2-7 and V is TRBV6-1, with a tentative D call TRBD2 (6 bases). This CDR3 region has 13 residues. The V end lost 2 bases, the J end lost 5 bases, and 10 bases lay between the germline ends. Germline values: CDR1 MNHNS, CDR2 SASEGT. CDR3 in amino acids: CASSERRGDEQYF. CDR3 sequence (DNA): TGTGCCAGCAGTGAACGGAGGGGAGACGAGCAGTACTTC.

The genes are TRBV5-1 and TRBJ1-2; D perhaps matches TRBD1 (6 bases). Trimming pared 0 bases from V and 8 bases from J, leaving 8 bases between. Germline-derived CDR1 and CDR2 are SGHRS and YFSETQ. This CDR3 has 12 residues. This chain's CDR3 is CASSLERGGYTF. The CDR3 nucleotides are TGCGCCAGCAGCTTGGAGAGGGGGGGCTACACCTTC.

The V gene is TRBV9, the J gene TRBJ1-1; 8 nucleotides match TRBD1. Germline trimming cut 5 bases from V and 11 bases from J; bases unmatched to any gene: 8. The CDR3 is 12 amino acids. Germline V CDR1 and CDR2: SGDLS, YYNGEE. This CDR3 reads CASRSSGGRAFF. For the CDR3, the DNA is TGTGCCAGCAGGTCTTCAGGGGGCCGGGCTTTCTTT.

The chain couples TRBV7-3 to TRBJ1-1; D is perhaps TRBD1 (5 bases). The ends were cut back, 5 bases at V and 3 bases at J, with 13 bases in the middle. The CDR3 extends over 14 amino acids. CDR1 is SGHTA, CDR2 FQGTGA, per germline. The CDR3 nucleotides read TGTGCCAGCAGCCCATCCGGGGGGGACACTGAAGCTTTCTTT. This codes for CASSPSGGDTEAFF.

Concerning this clone itself: Other nucleotide sequences in the sample specify the same CDR3. This sequence joins TRBV7-3 and TRBJ2-1, with 11 nucleotides matching TRBD2. The CDR3 runs 15 residues. Germline V lookup: CDR1 SGHTA, CDR2 FQGTGA. V lost 5 bases to trimming and J lost 4 bases; unmatched junction nucleotides: 4. The CDR3 region has the DNA TGTGCCAGCAGCCCAACTAGCGGGAGTTACAATGAGCAGTTCTTC. It encodes CASSPTSGSYNEQFF.

The chain links TRBV19 to TRBJ1-2; weak D call: TRBD1 (5 bases). This CDR3 is built from 14 residues. Germline V gene sequence: CDR1 LNHDA, CDR2 SQIVND (reference sequence). Trimming cost V 5 bases and J 0 bases, with 10 bases left between them. The CDR3 protein is CASSGALANYGYTF. The CDR3, as DNA: TGTGCCAGTAGTGGGGCTCTGGCTAACTATGGCTACACCTTC.

The genes are TRBV6-6 and TRBJ1-2, with D tentatively TRBD1 (6 bases). The germline V gene has CDR1 MNHNY and CDR2 SVGAGI (reference sequence). The CDR3 has 16 residues. V lost 6 bases, J lost 0 bases, and 17 bases lay in between. In nucleotides, the CDR3 is TGTGCCAGCAGCCCAGCTTGGGACATTTCTAACTATGGCTACACCTTC. Translation: CASSPAWDISNYGYTF.

This clone has only a few counts. The rearrangement uses TRBV6-6 and TRBJ1-4; 11 positions agree with TRBD1. The V gene end was trimmed by 5 bases and the J gene end by 8 bases; junction bases not matched to a gene: 7. This CDR3 has 15 residues. Germline CDR1 MNHNY, CDR2 SVGAGI (reference sequence). CDR3 sequence (DNA): TGTGCCAGCAGTACCGGACAGGGGGCTGGGGAAAAACTGTTTTTT. This gives the protein CASSTGQGAGEKLFF.

The chain carries TRBV29-1 and TRBJ2-5, with TRBD1 identical over 8 bases. The CDR3 contains 14 residues. CDR1 SQVTM and CDR2 ANQGSEA come from the germline V gene. V was pared by 3 bases and J by 2 bases, with 5 bases of the junction left unmatched. CDR3: CSVDLTGVQETQYF. The CDR3 nucleotides read TGCAGCGTTGATTTGACAGGGGTACAAGAGACCCAGTACTTC.

The rearrangement links TRBV7-9 to TRBJ2-1; D is unresolved. The length of the CDR3 is 13 residues. The germline V gene encodes CDR1 SEHNR and CDR2 FQNEAQ (reference sequence). Trimming took off 5 bases at V and 4 bases at J, with 9 bases between the two ends. This chain's CDR3 is CASSIDTYNEQFF. The CDR3 coding sequence is TGTGCCAGCAGCATCGACACTTACAATGAGCAGTTCTTC.

This chain links TRBV10-1 with TRBJ1-1, with D perhaps matching TRBD1 (6 bases). Germline CDR1 reads WNHNN; CDR2 reads SYGVQD (reference sequence). The CDR3 length is 15 residues. V was shortened by 6 bases and J by 0 bases, with 14 bases between the two germline ends. The CDR3 DNA follows: TGCGCCAGCAGGAGGGACACAAGGGTGAACACTGAAGCTTTCTTT. This encodes CASRRDTRVNTEAFF.

This CDR3 is CSVVVQGGEGGYTF. DNA for the CDR3: TGCAGCGTTGTCGTACAGGGTGGCGAGGGTGGCTACACCTTC. The chain couples TRBV29-1 to TRBJ1-2; a possible D gene is TRBD1 (6 bases). Germline assignment: CDR1 SQVTM and CDR2 ANQGSEA. This CDR3 region has 14 residues. V lost 4 bases and J lost 7, with 19 bases in between.

V usage is TRBV19 and J usage is TRBJ1-4; 9 nucleotides agree with TRBD1. Germline values: CDR1 LNHDA, CDR2 SQIVND (reference sequence). The CDR3 length is 14 residues. V lost 5 bases to trimming and J lost 7 bases; unmatched junction nucleotides: 5. The CDR3 loop reads CASSGTGTTEKLFF. The CDR3 bases are TGTGCCAGTAGTGGGACAGGGACGACTGAAAAACTGTTTTTT.

This chain connects TRBV30 to TRBJ2-1; D is possibly TRBD2 (6 bases). Trimming cost V 8 bases and J 0 bases, with 14 bases left between them. Germline V gene lookup returns CDR1 GTSNPN and CDR2 SVGIG (reference sequence). The CDR3 extends over 14 amino acids. The CDR3 is CARNDGSSYNEQFF. CDR3 nucleotides: TGTGCCAGAAACGACGGGAGCTCCTACAATGAGCAGTTCTTC.

The chain couples TRBV6-5 to TRBJ1-4; TRBD1 is a possible D gene (5 bases). The CDR3 is made up of 15 amino acids. CDR1 is MNHEY and CDR2 is SVGAGI in the germline V gene. V was trimmed by 5 bases and J by 8 bases, leaving 18 bases between them. The CDR3, as DNA: TGTGCCAGCAGTATTAAAGGGAGGGGTAGCGAAAAACTGTTTTTT. This codes for CASSIKGRGSEKLFF.

This clone appeared a few times. This sequence joins TRBV7-3 and TRBJ2-1; TRBD2 matches at 11 bases. In germline, CDR1 is SGHTA, CDR2 FQGTGA. The CDR3 consists of 15 residues. With V trimmed by 5 bases and J by 8 bases, 8 bases remained unmatched. The chain's CDR3 is CASSPRASGRHEQFF. CDR3 coding DNA: TGTGCCAGCAGCCCAAGGGCTAGCGGGAGGCATGAGCAGTTCTTC.

This rearrangement joins TRBV7-9 to TRBJ2-4; 7 nucleotides match TRBD1. Per the germline V gene, CDR1 is SEHNR and CDR2 is FQNEAQ (reference sequence). The CDR3 length is 15 residues. Germline trimming cut 6 bases from V and 4 bases from J; bases unmatched to any gene: 9. CDR3 amino acids: CASSYAGTEKNIQYF. CDR3 nucleotides: TGTGCCAGCAGTTATGCCGGGACAGAGAAAAACATTCAGTACTTC.

This chain connects TRBV19 to TRBJ2-2, with D possibly TRBD1 on 6 matching bases. Germline V lookup: CDR1 LNHDA, CDR2 SQIVND (reference sequence). This CDR3 comprises 14 residues. V was cut by 3 bases and J by 4 bases, with 9 bases left in between. The CDR3 loop reads CASSITGITGELFF. DNA for the CDR3: TGTGCCAGTAGTATCACAGGGATCACCGGGGAGCTGTTTTTT.

The sample holds a few counts of this clone. The chain carries TRBV7-9 and TRBJ2-1; no clear D. Germline CDR1 reads SEHNR; CDR2 reads FQNEAQ (reference sequence). The V end was cut by 5 bases, the J end by 4 bases, with 3 bases between. This CDR3 has 11 residues. Here the CDR3 reads CASSAYNEQFF. CDR3 in DNA: TGTGCCAGCAGCGCGTACAATGAGCAGTTCTTC.

The rearrangement uses TRBV4-3 and TRBJ1-2; 10 bases are shared with TRBD1. V gave up 3 bases and J gave up 4 bases; unmatched junction bases: 8. CDR1 and CDR2 from the germline V gene are LGHNA and YSLEER. CDR3 length: 16 residues. In DNA form, the CDR3 reads TGCGCCAGCAGCCAGTACCGACAGGGGGCTGGCTATGGCTACACCTTC. Amino acid sequence: CASSQYRQGAGYGYTF.

This chain links TRBV7-2 with TRBJ2-1; TRBD2 matches at 11 bases. Trimming took 1 base from V and 12 from J; bases not matched to a gene: 11. The CDR3 runs 16 residues. CDR1 and CDR2 from the germline V gene are SGHTA and FQGNSA. The CDR3 nucleotides are TGTGCCAGCAGCTTAGGGGGTAGCGGGAGGGGGGGTGGGCAGTTCTTC. This encodes CASSLGGSGRGGGQFF. The variable domain in full, completed from reference TRBV7-2 and TRBJ2-1, reads GAGVSQSPSNKVTEKGKDVELRCDPISGHTALYWYRQSLGQGLEFLIYFQGNSAPDKSGLPSDRFSAERTGGSVSTLTIQRTQQEDSAVYLCASSLGGSGRGGGQFFGPGTRLTVL.

The chain has TRBV28 and TRBJ2-7; D call uncertain. The V end lost 3 bases, the J end lost 0 bases, and 6 bases lay between the germline ends. Germline assignment: CDR1 MDHEN and CDR2 SYDVKM. The CDR3 is 13 amino acids. The CDR3 region is CASSFTYSYEQYF. The CDR3 DNA is TGTGCCAGCAGTTTCACCTACTCCTACGAGCAGTACTTC.

This chain links TRBV27 with TRBJ1-4, with unresolved D. Germline V CDR1 and CDR2: MNHEY, SMNVEV (reference sequence). The V gene lost 6 bases and the J gene lost 0 bases, with 8 bases spanning the gap. This CDR3 contains 14 residues. CDR3 nucleotide sequence: TGTGCCAGCAGCCTAAAAACAACTAATGAAAAACTGTTTTTT. This gives the protein CASSLKTTNEKLFF.

The chain recombines TRBV2 with TRBJ1-4; D unresolved. Per the germline V gene, CDR1 is SNHLY and CDR2 is FYNNEI. V dropped 1 base and J dropped 8 bases, with 5 bases sitting between them. The CDR3 runs to 12 residues. The CDR3 reads CASSEVPEKLFF. The DNA of the CDR3 is TGTGCCAGCAGTGAAGTCCCAGAAAAACTGTTTTTT.

The V call is TRBV5-1, the J call TRBJ2-3, with a weak D call TRBD2 (6 bases). The CDR3 loop spans 14 amino acids. Germline loops: CDR1 SGHRS, CDR2 YFSETQ. Trimming stripped 4 bases from V and 2 bases from J, with 11 bases between. The CDR3 coding sequence is TGCGCCAGCAGCCCCGGGACTTACACAGATACGCAGTATTTT. This translates into CASSPGTYTDTQYF.